A single sample gave rise to the 20 T cell receptor gamma chains below, sequenced in a study of gamma delta lymphoproliferative disorders and STAT genes (dated by TCRdb to the late 2010s). The method was multiplex PCR. Reads for this sample came from an Illumina MiSeq. TCRdb called clones afresh from the public reads with CATT; identical DNA rows were later merged. This sample is represented by around 5,000 gamma-chain clones; around 8% of them were singletons. Around 2.7% of the sample goes to the ten largest clones. Genomic DNA from peripheral blood mononuclear cells isolated from patients and controls was used for TCR sequencing. Sequencing input: blood. All receptors come from a human donor in good health.

The chain links TRGV4 to TRGJ1 or TRGJ2. TCRdb supplies no J gene; here it was assigned by aligning the nucleotide sequence to germline. This CDR3 spans 10 amino acids. The germline CDR1 and CDR2 sequences are EGSTGY and YDSYTSSV. The V gene end was trimmed by 10 bases and the J gene end by 5 bases; junction bases not matched to a gene: 5. CDR3 nucleotide sequence: TGTGCCACTTGGCATTATAAGAAACTCTTT. It translates to CATWHYKKLF.

A note on this clone: This may be a read error, as it is one base from a much larger clone. This CDR3 is also generated by other DNA sequences in the sample. The chain couples TRGV4 to TRGJ1 or TRGJ2. TCRdb does not report a J gene; here it was assigned by matching the DNA to germline references. The CDR3 has 12 residues. The V gene end was trimmed by 4 bases and the J gene end by 3 bases; junction bases not matched to a gene: 3. The germline gives CDR1 EGSTGY, CDR2 YDSYTSSV. CDR3 in amino acids: CATWEPYYKKLF. The CDR3 nucleotides are TGTGCCACCTGGGAACCTTATTATAAGAAACTCTTT.

By proportion, this clone is medium-sized (0.01 to 0.1%). The V gene is TRGV2, the J gene TRGJ1 or TRGJ2. The J gene, absent from TCRdb, was called here by matching the DNA to germline. The CDR3 extends over 13 amino acids. The V gene's germline CDR1 is EGSNGY and CDR2 YDSYNSKV. Germline trimming cut 6 bases from V and 2 bases from J; bases unmatched to any gene: 7. CDR3 amino acids: CATWTLDYYKKLF. In DNA, the CDR3 is TGTGCCACCTGGACCCTGGATTATTATAAGAAACTCTTT.

By share, this clone ranks as medium-sized (0.01 to 0.1%). V usage is TRGV2 and J usage is TRGJP1. TCRdb carries no J gene annotation; the J gene was assigned here by matching the DNA with germline. Unmatched junction bases numbered 11, after V lost 8 bases and J lost 5 bases. The CDR3 runs 14 residues. CDR1 and CDR2 (germline): EGSNGY, YDSYNSKV. CDR3 protein: CATFGMRTGWFKIF. The DNA for the CDR3 is TGTGCCACCTTCGGGATGCGAACTGGTTGGTTCAAGATATTT.

This clone is medium-sized by share. The CDR3 bases are TGTGCCACCTGGGATAGCGGATATTATAAGAAACTCTTT. Its translation: CATWDSGYYKKLF. This chain uses TRGV8 with TRGJ1 or TRGJ2. Here the J gene came from matching the DNA to germline, since TCRdb omits it. The V and J ends lost 1 base and 4 bases, in that order; junction bases with no gene match: 4. Germline CDR1 VENAVY, CDR2 YDSYNSRV. The CDR3 extends over 13 amino acids.

This clone was observed a handful of times. This chain connects TRGV8 to TRGJ1 or TRGJ2. TCRdb leaves out the J gene; it was filled in here by matching the DNA to germline. From germline, CDR1 is VENAVY and CDR2 YDSYNSRV. The ends lost 10 bases at V and 5 bases at J; junction bases unmatched: 5. The CDR3 loop spans 10 amino acids. The CDR3 DNA sequence: TGTGCCACTCGGCATTATAAGAAACTCTTT. Translating gives CATRHYKKLF.

By its share, this clone is medium-sized. Other nucleotide sequences in the sample specify the same CDR3. The V and J genes are TRGV4 and TRGJ1 or TRGJ2. The J gene, not given by TCRdb, was assigned here from a germline match of the nucleotide sequence. This CDR3 comprises 13 residues. The trim removed 0 bases at V and 4 bases at J, leaving 3 bases unmatched. Germline V lookup: CDR1 EGSTGY, CDR2 YDSYTSSV. CDR3 bases: TGTGCCACCTGGGATGGGCAATATTATAAGAAACTCTTT. Translating gives CATWDGQYYKKLF.

The chain is built from TRGV2 and TRGJ1 or TRGJ2. No J segment appears in TCRdb, so it was assigned here by matching the sequence to germline. The CDR3 covers 12 residues. The germline V gene has CDR1 EGSNGY and CDR2 YDSYNSKV. J lost 10 bases, V lost 5 bases, and 11 bases had no gene match. The CDR3 here is CATWVGPRKKLF. The CDR3 DNA reads TGTGCCACCTGGGTCGGCCCTCGGAAGAAACTCTTT.

By share, this clone counts as medium-sized. The chain links TRGV11 to TRGJ1 or TRGJ2. The J gene was not available in TCRdb and was assigned here by matching the DNA to germline segments. TRGV11 counts as an open reading frame of uncertain function. J lost 3 bases, V lost 0 bases, and 5 bases had no gene match. The CDR3 is made up of 15 amino acids. This CDR3 is CACWIRHRTYYKKLF. CDR3 DNA: TGTGCCTGCTGGATTAGGCACCGGACTTATTATAAGAAACTCTTT.

By frequency in the sample, this clone is medium-sized. This CDR3 is also generated by other DNA sequences in the sample. The V call is TRGV2, the J call TRGJ1 or TRGJ2. TCRdb lists no J gene, so it was determined here by aligning the DNA to germline. The CDR3 length is 12 residues. The germline V gene has CDR1 EGSNGY and CDR2 YDSYNSKV. V lost 0 bases to trimming and J lost 7 bases; unmatched junction nucleotides: 3. The CDR3 nucleotides are TGTGCCACCTGGGACGGGCGCTATAAGAAACTCTTT. This encodes CATWDGRYKKLF.

Comment on this clone: This may arise from a read error, as a much more abundant clone is one base away. The J gene is TRGJP1, the V gene TRGV10. Matching the DNA to germline supplied the J gene, which TCRdb does not give. TRGV10 is labeled an ORF, and its function is uncertain. The CDR3 contains 19 residues. The CDR3 DNA sequence: TGTACTGCGTGGGACCAGAAACCCTATGAAATGCAGACTGGTTGGTTCAAGATATTT. The encoded protein is CTAWDQKPYEMQTGWFKIF.

This clone has a count of ten or more. Being one base from a much bigger clone, this may be a read error. The sample has other DNA sequences that encode this CDR3 too. The rearrangement joins TRGV2 to TRGJP2. TCRdb supplies no J gene; here it was assigned by aligning the nucleotide sequence to germline. This CDR3 has 15 residues. Germline V gene data show CDR1 as EGSNGY and CDR2 as YDSYNSKV. The ends lost 1 base at V and 0 bases at J; junction bases unmatched: 2. CDR3 DNA: TGTGCCACCTGGGACGGATATAGTAGTGATTGGATCAAGACGTTT. This sequence encodes CATWDGYSSDWIKTF.

This clone was recorded at least ten times. The chain links TRGV9 to TRGJ1 or TRGJ2. The J gene was not available in TCRdb and was assigned here by matching the DNA to germline segments. The CDR3 runs 14 residues. J gave up 0 bases and V 3 bases, and 5 bases lay outside the gene matches. Germline values: CDR1 GITISATS, CDR2 ISYDGTV (reference sequence). CDR3 in DNA: TGTGCCTTGTGGGAGATCCCGAATTATTATAAGAAACTCTTT. Amino acids: CALWEIPNYYKKLF.

By sample fraction, this clone is medium-sized. The chain employs TRGV4 and TRGJP. TCRdb leaves out the J gene; it was filled in here by matching the DNA to germline. After removal of 1 base from V and 9 bases from J, the junction contained 6 bases not matched to a gene. Germline V lookup: CDR1 EGSTGY, CDR2 YDSYTSSV. CDR3 length: 16 residues. The CDR3: CATWDGFGLGKKIKVF. The CDR3 nucleotides are TGTGCCACCTGGGATGGCTTCGGGTTGGGCAAAAAAATCAAGGTATTT.

By frequency in the sample, this clone is medium-sized (0.01 to 0.1%). The chain employs TRGV10 and TRGJ1 or TRGJ2. TCRdb does not report a J gene; here it was assigned by matching the DNA to germline references. TRGV10 is an open reading frame, and its role is uncertain. Germline trimming cut 8 bases from V and 4 bases from J; bases unmatched to any gene: 15. CDR3 length: 15 amino acids. In DNA form, the CDR3 reads TGTGCTGCGTGGGATCCCAAGACTTTATATTATAAGAAACTCTTT. This sequence encodes CAAWDPKTLYYKKLF.

In the case of this clone: A far larger clone is only one base removed, so a read error is likely. The DNA is omitted, as the CDR3 cannot be located on it reliably, and the CDR3 follows TCRdb's listing. The CDR3 protein is CTTVPAGLGTLGTGWFKIF. The V segment is TRGV11, and no J call was made. TRGV11 falls under the ORF class, with uncertain function. 19 amino acids form the CDR3, both terminal residues included.

This clone is labeled as medium-sized. This chain links TRGV8 with TRGJ1 or TRGJ2. TCRdb carries no J gene annotation; the J gene was assigned here by matching the DNA with germline. The CDR3 contains 13 residues. The J segment lost 7 bases and the V segment lost 5 bases, leaving 11 bases of the junction unmatched. The germline CDR1 and CDR2 sequences are VENAVY and YDSYNSRV. The CDR3 region is CATWGRPWYKKLF. The CDR3 DNA reads as TGTGCCACCTGGGGCCGACCATGGTATAAGAAACTCTTT.

This clone was seen ten or more times. This sequence may be a read error, since a much larger clone differs from it by one base. The CDR3 sequence: CAAWDYKKLF. CDR3 bases: TGTGCTGCGTGGGATTATAAGAAACTCTTT. V usage is TRGV10 and J usage is TRGJ1 or TRGJ2. Assignment of the J gene here rests on matching the DNA to germline, because TCRdb gives none. TRGV10 is marked as an open reading frame, function uncertain. J gave up 5 bases and V 8 bases, and 1 base lay outside the gene matches. The CDR3 sequence is 10 residues long.

In its sample, this clone ranks as medium-sized (0.01 to 0.1%). The limits of the CDR3 on the DNA are not certain, so only TCRdb's listed CDR3 is given. V gene assignment gives TRGV11, but the J gene was left uncalled. TRGV11 is known as an ORF, though its function is uncertain. Ends included, the CDR3 has 18 residues. CDR3 in amino acids: CTTVPAGLTELTGWFKIF.

The rearrangement joins TRGV8 to TRGJ1 or TRGJ2. The J gene, absent from TCRdb, was called here by matching the DNA to germline. This CDR3 has 14 residues. J was trimmed by 3 bases and V by 8 bases; bases with no gene match: 13. CDR1 is VENAVY and CDR2 is YDSYNSRV in the germline V gene. This CDR3 reads CATFQGATYYKKLF. The CDR3 DNA sequence: TGTGCCACCTTCCAGGGGGCTACTTATTATAAGAAACTCTTT.